This T cell receptor (beta chain) was recorded in a study of OX40 agonist ivuxolimab in advanced cancers. Assay used: immunoSEQ multiplex PCR; TCRdb lists only in-frame clones, some missing. The sample includes roughly 71,000 clones, 75% to 80% of them seen just once. Looked up from germline, CDR1 is KGHSH and CDR2 is LQKENI. Trimming left V 5 bases short and J 6 bases short, with 16 bases between. The CDR3 loop spans 14 amino acids. This receptor was obtained from an adult with an advanced solid tumor such as melanoma, head and neck, liver or kidney cancer. The sequencing here drew on CD4+ or CD8+ T cells sorted from blood, taken in a trial of the OX40 agonist ivuxolimab. The chain is built from TRBV18 and TRBJ1-2; D call uncertain. The CDR3 sequence: CASSATSVGNGYTF. Here the CDR3 DNA reads TGTGCCAGCTCAGCTACATCCGTGGGTAATGGCTACACCTTC.